One and the same sample provided the 20 T cell receptor beta chains below, sequenced in a study of neurological immune-mediated disorders. A single record per CDR3 protein comes from TCRdb applying MiXCR to the 5' RACE reads. The table records about 21,000 distinct CDR3 sequences, 15% to 20% of them present only once. Sequencing was performed on CD8+ T cells from blood. The receptor set was obtained from a woman under 30 with multiple sclerosis.

In its sample, this clonotype was seen a few times. The V call is TRBV6-2 or TRBV6-3, the J call TRBJ2-5, with TRBD2 as a possible D gene (6 bases). V shed 7 bases and J shed 4 bases, with 40 bases lying between them. Germline values: CDR1 MNHEY, CDR2 SVGEGT. The CDR3 has 22 amino acids. This CDR3 is CASTPLYDGWVRDPRRAETQYF. Written as DNA, the CDR3 is TGTGCCAGCACCCCCCTATACGATGGGTGGGTCCGGGACCCAAGGAGGGCAGAGACCCAGTACTTC.

This clonotype was observed many times. The gene calls are TRBV2 and TRBJ2-1; 8 nucleotides match TRBD1. The CDR3 runs to 15 residues. Per germline, CDR1 SNHLY and CDR2 FYNNEI. Losses at the gene ends were 6 bases for V and 4 bases for J; bases not matched to a gene: 8. CDR3 loop: CASRLGTGDYNEQFF. CDR3 nucleotides: TGTGCCAGCAGATTAGGGACAGGCGATTACAATGAGCAGTTCTTC. Combining the CDR3 with reference TRBV2 and TRBJ2-1 gives the whole variable domain EPEVTQTPSHQVTQMGQEVILRCVPISNHLYFYWYRQILGQKVEFLVSFYNNEISEKSEIFDDQFSVERPDGSNFTLKIRSTKLEDSAMYFCASRLGTGDYNEQFFGPGTRLTVL.

The sample holds many counts of this clonotype. The chain couples TRBV3-1 to TRBJ1-2; D not resolved. This CDR3 is 13 amino acids long. The germline gives CDR1 LGHDT, CDR2 YNNKEL (reference sequence). V lost 1 base and J lost 6, with 9 bases in between. DNA of the CDR3: TGTGCCAGCAGCCAAGTCCTAAAGGATGGCTACACCTTC. The encoded protein is CASSQVLKDGYTF.

The J gene is TRBJ2-7, the V gene TRBV7-8, with TRBD1 as a possible D gene (6 bases). The CDR3 has 15 residues. With 5 bases removed from V and 1 base from J, the gap between germline ends came to 15 bases. Germline V CDR1 and CDR2: SGHVS, FQNEAQ. The CDR3 region has the DNA TGTGCCAGCAGCCCCAAGGGACACGAATCCTACGAGCAGTACGTC. This sequence encodes CASSPKGHESYEQYV.

This clonotype was seen many times. This sequence joins TRBV6-1 and TRBJ1-2; 8 bases agree with TRBD1. From germline, CDR1 is MNHNS and CDR2 SASEGT. The CDR3 loop spans 17 amino acids. The J segment lost 1 base and the V segment lost 4 bases, leaving 11 bases of the junction unmatched. CDR3 DNA: TGTGCCAGCAGTGGGGAGGCCTCGACAGGGGATAACTATGGCTACACCTTC. Translated: CASSGEASTGDNYGYTF.

Judged by abundance, this clonotype is large. This chain uses TRBV28 with TRBJ2-5, with TRBD1 matching 9 bases. Germline V gene sequence: CDR1 MDHEN, CDR2 SYDVKM. The J segment lost 4 bases and the V segment lost 6 bases, leaving 9 bases of the junction unmatched. This CDR3 spans 15 amino acids. In nucleotides, the CDR3 is TGTGCCAGCAGCATACCTAGACAGGGGGGAGAGACCCAGTACTTC. Protein sequence: CASSIPRQGGETQYF.

This clonotype was observed many times. V usage is TRBV20-1 and J usage is TRBJ2-1; D unclear. The germline V gene encodes CDR1 DFQATT and CDR2 SNEGSKA (reference sequence). The CDR3 is made up of 12 amino acids. Trimming pared 3 bases from V and 5 bases from J, leaving 8 bases between. CDR3 in amino acids: CSASSGNNEQFF. The CDR3 bases are TGCAGTGCTAGTAGTGGGAACAATGAGCAGTTCTTC.

This clonotype was found many times. The rearrangement links TRBV12-3 or TRBV12-4 to TRBJ2-1; TRBD2 matches 11 bases. CDR3 length: 18 amino acids. V was pared by 2 bases and J by 7 bases, with 13 bases of the junction left unmatched. CDR3 sequence reads: CASSLSISVAGGLNEQFF. The CDR3 DNA follows: TGTGCCAGCAGTTTAAGTATAAGTGTAGCGGGAGGGTTGAATGAGCAGTTCTTC.

The sample holds many counts of this clonotype. J is TRBJ2-1 and V is TRBV4-2; 7 bases align to TRBD1. V lost 2 bases to trimming and J lost 3 bases; unmatched junction nucleotides: 7. The CDR3 is 16 residues long. Germline CDR1 is LGHNA and CDR2 is YNFKEQ. The CDR3 nucleotides read TGTGCCAGCAGCCAATCCTACAGGGGATACTACAATGAGCAGTTCTTC. Encoded protein: CASSQSYRGYYNEQFF.

Ten or more counts support this clonotype. The rearrangement joins TRBV10-1 to TRBJ2-7; D ambiguous. V was clipped by 9 bases and J by 2 bases, with 20 bases between them. CDR3 length equals 15 residues. Per germline, CDR1 WNHNN and CDR2 SYGVQD (reference sequence). CDR3 amino acids: CARTTIRKQPYEQYV. CDR3 DNA sequence: TGCGCCAGAACCACGATAAGGAAACAACCCTACGAGCAGTACGTC.

This clonotype has only one observation. This rearrangement joins TRBV20-1 to TRBJ2-7; 8 bases line up with TRBD2. Germline V gives CDR1 DFQATT, CDR2 SNEGSKA (reference sequence). CDR3 length: 14 amino acids. V trimming: 3 bases; J trimming: 0 bases; junction bases outside the gene matches: 4. The CDR3 bases are TGCAGTGCTAGTCTCCTAGCGGGCTCCTACGAGCAGTACTTC. The encoded protein is CSASLLAGSYEQYF.

This clonotype was observed many times. This chain links TRBV6-4 with TRBJ2-2; D may match TRBD1 or TRBD2 (6 bases each). The V end was cut by 5 bases, the J end by 3 bases, with 10 bases between. Germline V gives CDR1 MRHNA, CDR2 SNTAGT. The CDR3 runs 14 residues. CDR3 DNA: TGTGCCAGCAGTAAGGGGGGCGACACCGGGGAGCTGTTTTTT. This codes for CASSKGGDTGELFF.

This clonotype counts as medium-sized. This CDR3 reads CSAFQQGRDPYGYTF. The DNA for the CDR3 is TGCAGTGCTTTCCAACAGGGGCGAGACCCCTATGGCTACACCTTC. This sequence joins TRBV20-1 and TRBJ1-2; 7 nucleotides align to TRBD1. The junction had 13 bases not matched to a gene; V was cut back by 5 bases and J by 4 bases. CDR3 length: 15 residues. Germline CDR1 DFQATT, CDR2 SNEGSKA (reference sequence).

This clonotype was seen at least ten times. V is TRBV6-6 and J is TRBJ2-1; 8 bases map to TRBD2. The CDR3 has 16 residues. Germline CDR1 is MNHNY and CDR2 is SVGAGI (reference sequence). J was trimmed by 3 bases and V by 0 bases; bases with no gene match: 4. CDR3 residues: CASSYSRREVYNEQFF. The CDR3 nucleotides are TGTGCCAGCAGTTACTCGAGGCGGGAGGTCTACAATGAGCAGTTCTTC.

This clonotype occurred many times. The chain employs TRBV27 and TRBJ1-2; D may be TRBD1 (5 bases). V lost 3 bases, J lost 2 bases, and 16 bases lay in between. The CDR3 runs 16 residues. From germline, CDR1 is MNHEY and CDR2 SMNVEV (reference sequence). CDR3 DNA sequence: TGTGCCAGCAGTTTCTCGGGACTCGATGGGAACTATGGCTACACCTTC. Its protein product is CASSFSGLDGNYGYTF.

This clonotype is classed as medium-sized (0.01 to 0.1%). In DNA, the CDR3 is TGTGCCAGCAGCCTCAAGGGCGGGGTTAGCACAGATACGCAGTATTTT. Translation: CASSLKGGVSTDTQYF. V and J are TRBV4-2 and TRBJ2-3; tentative D call: TRBD2 (6 bases). The ends were cut back, 4 bases at V and 0 bases at J, with 14 bases in the middle. CDR1 is LGHNA and CDR2 is YNFKEQ in the germline V gene. This CDR3 comprises 16 residues.

There are many counts of this clonotype. J is TRBJ1-2 and V is TRBV20-1; D uncertain. Trimming stripped 6 bases from V and 4 bases from J, with 15 bases between. Germline V gene data show CDR1 as DFQATT and CDR2 as SNEGSKA (reference sequence). CDR3 length: 13 residues. CDR3 in amino acids: CSAAAVGSYGYTF. The CDR3 DNA sequence: TGCAGTGCGGCCGCCGTTGGTAGCTATGGCTACACCTTC.

Judged by abundance, this clonotype is medium-sized. This chain connects TRBV10-3 to TRBJ2-7, with TRBD1 matching 8 bases. Germline CDR1 is ENHRY and CDR2 is SYGVKD. CDR3 size: 11 residues. Unmatched junction bases numbered 1, after V lost 6 bases and J lost 6 bases. DNA of the CDR3: TGTGCCATCAGGCAGGGGGCCGAGCAGTACTTC. This encodes CAIRQGAEQYF.

Worth noting for this clonotype: A much larger clone lies a single base off, so this may be a read error. This chain's CDR3 is CASSNKLREGYTF. CDR3 nucleotide sequence: TGCGCCAGCAGCAATAAACTGCGGGAGGGCTACACCTTC. The chain joins TRBV10-1 to TRBJ1-2; D not resolved. Trimming removed 6 bases from V and 8 bases from J, with 16 bases in between. Germline CDR1 WNHNN, CDR2 SYGVQD (reference sequence). The length of the CDR3 is 13 residues.

This clonotype is medium-sized (0.01 to 0.1%) by share. The chain carries TRBV7-9 and TRBJ1-1, with D tentatively TRBD1 (5 bases). The CDR3 has 12 residues. Germline V gene lookup returns CDR1 SEHNR and CDR2 FQNEAQ (reference sequence). V lost 5 bases to trimming and J lost 6 bases, with 10 bases between them. CDR3 sequence: CASSPGGAEAFF. Here the CDR3 DNA reads TGTGCCAGCAGCCCTGGAGGGGCTGAAGCTTTCTTT.